One sample yielded the 20 T cell receptor beta chains listed below, sequenced in a study of OX40 agonist ivuxolimab in advanced cancers. Libraries were prepared by immunoSEQ multiplex PCR; TCRdb keeps only in-frame clonotypes and omits some of them. The sample holds 45,000 to 50,000 clones, around 89% seen once. The sequencing here drew on CD4+ or CD8+ T cells sorted from blood, taken in a trial of the OX40 agonist ivuxolimab. The receptors derive from an adult with an advanced solid tumor such as melanoma, head and neck, liver or kidney cancer.

This sequence joins TRBV27 and TRBJ1-1; possible D gene TRBD1, 5 bases. CDR3 length equals 14 residues. Germline CDR1 is MNHEY and CDR2 is SMNVEV (reference sequence). V was clipped by 6 bases and J by 0 bases, with 11 bases between them. The CDR3, as DNA: TGTGCCAGCAGCAAGATAGGGGTGAACACTGAAGCTTTCTTT. This encodes CASSKIGVNTEAFF.

CDR3 amino acids: CASSLGSGLGGYTF. Written as DNA, the CDR3 is TGTGCCAGCAGTTTAGGGTCCGGGTTGGGTGGCTACACCTTC. The chain employs TRBV27 and TRBJ1-2; D is ambiguous. The V gene lost 2 bases and the J gene lost 7 bases, with 14 bases spanning the gap. The germline V gene has CDR1 MNHEY and CDR2 SMNVEV (reference sequence). The CDR3 covers 14 residues.

This clone was seen only once. The chain links TRBV2 to TRBJ2-1; TRBD2 matches at 9 bases. Germline assignment: CDR1 SNHLY and CDR2 FYNNEI. V was clipped by 7 bases and J by 7 bases; unmatched bases: 5. The CDR3 totals 13 residues. The CDR3 here is CASTGLAINEQFF. The CDR3 coding sequence is TGTGCCAGCACAGGACTAGCGATTAATGAGCAGTTCTTC.

The chain uses TRBV6-1 and TRBJ2-1; possible D gene TRBD2, 7 bases. Germline CDR1 and CDR2: MNHNS and SASEGT. Trimming took 6 bases from V and 7 from J, leaving 19 bases between them. The length of the CDR3 is 15 residues. CDR3 sequence (DNA): TGTGCCAGCAGCTTGGAGGGGGGGCCCAAGAATGAGCAGTTCTTC. Its translation is CASSLEGGPKNEQFF.

The genes are TRBV9 and TRBJ2-2, with 13 bases aligning to TRBD2. This CDR3 has 17 amino acids. The junction had 7 bases not matched to a gene; V was cut back by 4 bases and J by 4 bases. Germline V gene data show CDR1 as SGDLS and CDR2 as YYNGEE. CDR3: CASSSGTSGTVTGELFF. The CDR3 DNA follows: TGTGCCAGCAGCTCCGGGACTAGCGGGACCGTCACCGGGGAGCTGTTTTTT.

This sequence joins TRBV27 and TRBJ1-2; 7 nucleotides align to TRBD1. The junction had 11 bases not matched to a gene; V was cut back by 3 bases and J by 4 bases. Germline CDR1 reads MNHEY; CDR2 reads SMNVEV (reference sequence). The CDR3 covers 16 residues. The DNA of the CDR3 is TGTGCCAGCAGTTTCCTCGGACAGGCCGGGGGCTATGGCTACACCTTC. Translation gives CASSFLGQAGGYGYTF.

In DNA form, the CDR3 reads TGTGCCAGTACGACAAACGGGGGTGCTTACTCCTACAATGAGCAGTTCTTC. Its translation: CASTTNGGAYSYNEQFF. This chain uses TRBV19 with TRBJ2-1; weak D call: TRBD2 (6 bases). Germline V gene lookup returns CDR1 LNHDA and CDR2 SQIVND (reference sequence). Trimming took 7 bases from V and 0 from J, leaving 19 bases between them. The CDR3 is 17 amino acids.

The chain has TRBV5-6 and TRBJ2-7; weak D call: TRBD2 (6 bases). The V gene's germline CDR1 is SGHDT and CDR2 YYEEEE. The CDR3 is 17 residues long. Trimming pared 2 bases from V and 0 bases from J, leaving 18 bases between. This CDR3 reads CASSLLEDYLISYEQYF. The DNA of the CDR3 is TGTGCCAGCAGCTTACTTGAGGACTACCTCATCTCCTACGAGCAGTACTTC.

This rearrangement joins TRBV13 to TRBJ2-1, with TRBD2 matching 11 bases. CDR1 PRHDT and CDR2 FYEKMQ come from the germline V gene (reference sequence). V gave up 7 bases and J gave up 9 bases; unmatched junction bases: 14. The CDR3 is made up of 16 amino acids. The CDR3 coding sequence is TGTGCCAGCACGGCTCCGATAGCGGGAGGGCCAACTGAGCAGTTCTTC. It codes for CASTAPIAGGPTEQFF.

Comment on this clone: Relative to the germline gene, one junction end is altered; a read error may explain this. V and J are TRBV7-9 and TRBJ2-2; D is possibly TRBD2 (8 bases). The germline V gene has CDR1 SEHNR and CDR2 FQNEAQ (reference sequence). CDR3 size: 13 residues. The CDR3: CATRQGQSGGLFF. The CDR3 nucleotides read TGTGCCACGAGACAGGGTCAGAGCGGGGGGCTGTTTTTT.

This sequence joins TRBV6-5 and TRBJ2-5, with TRBD2 as a possible D gene (6 bases). From germline, CDR1 is MNHEY and CDR2 SVGAGI. V was pared by 0 bases and J by 5 bases, with 16 bases between. The CDR3 consists of 16 residues. The CDR3 DNA reads as TGTGCCAGCAGTTACTCCCACGGGAGTTTCGGGGAGACCCAGTACTTC. Encoded protein: CASSYSHGSFGETQYF.

V gene TRBV27 combines with J gene TRBJ1-4; no clear D. The ends were cut back, 5 bases at V and 4 bases at J, with 14 bases in the middle. This CDR3 comprises 15 residues. The germline CDR1 and CDR2 sequences are MNHEY and SMNVEV (reference sequence). The CDR3 nucleotides read TGTGCCAGCAGTCCGTTGAGTGACCTTAATGAAAAACTGTTTTTT. Residues: CASSPLSDLNEKLFF.

The J gene is TRBJ2-1, the V gene TRBV29-1; TRBD2 matches at 9 bases. Trimming removed 1 base from V and 2 bases from J; junction bases left unmatched: 3. This CDR3 is built from 15 residues. The germline V gene has CDR1 SQVTM and CDR2 ANQGSEA. The CDR3 region is CSVEGREGAYNEQFF. The DNA for the CDR3 is TGCAGCGTTGAAGGGCGGGAGGGGGCCTACAATGAGCAGTTCTTC.

The V gene is TRBV7-8, the J gene TRBJ2-5, with D perhaps given as TRBD1 or TRBD2 (5 bases each). Trimming took 2 bases from V and 5 from J, leaving 21 bases between them. CDR3 length: 17 residues. From germline, CDR1 is SGHVS and CDR2 FQNEAQ. CDR3 sequence reads: CASSLRSLQNWGETQYF. The CDR3 nucleotides are TGTGCCAGCAGCTTAAGGTCGCTGCAGAACTGGGGGGAGACCCAGTACTTC.

The V gene is TRBV11-2, the J gene TRBJ2-5; possible D gene TRBD2, 6 bases. The germline V gene encodes CDR1 SGHAT and CDR2 FQNNGV. Trimming took off 6 bases at V and 5 bases at J, with 10 bases between the two ends. This CDR3 has 12 residues. The chain's CDR3 is CASRGLLETQYF. CDR3 bases: TGTGCCAGCAGGGGACTGTTGGAGACCCAGTACTTC.

This clone has a handful of counts. The chain uses TRBV27 and TRBJ2-5; D is possibly TRBD1 (5 bases). Germline V lookup: CDR1 MNHEY, CDR2 SMNVEV (reference sequence). The CDR3 runs to 14 residues. V gave up 2 bases and J gave up 5 bases, with 12 bases separating them. The CDR3 protein is CASSLIGAVETQYF. In nucleotides, the CDR3 is TGTGCCAGCAGTTTAATAGGGGCGGTGGAGACCCAGTACTTC.

The chain combines TRBV10-2 with TRBJ2-5, with D unclear. V was shortened by 3 bases and J by 4 bases, with 12 bases between the two germline ends. The CDR3 totals 14 residues. The germline CDR1 and CDR2 sequences are WSHSY and SAAADI. CDR3 protein: CASSEDRQLETQYF. CDR3 bases: TGCGCCAGCAGTGAAGATCGTCAGCTAGAGACCCAGTACTTC.

This rearrangement joins TRBV27 to TRBJ2-5; 12 bases match TRBD1. Germline V lookup: CDR1 MNHEY, CDR2 SMNVEV (reference sequence). The CDR3 is made up of 15 amino acids. J lost 5 bases, V lost 2 bases, and 3 bases had no gene match. CDR3 sequence: CASSLGTGGRETQYF. CDR3 DNA sequence: TGTGCCAGCAGTTTAGGGACAGGGGGCAGGGAGACCCAGTACTTC.

The gene calls are TRBV27 and TRBJ2-7; possibly TRBD2 for D (5 bases). Germline V gene data show CDR1 as MNHEY and CDR2 as SMNVEV (reference sequence). V was shortened by 0 bases and J by 3 bases, with 9 bases between the two germline ends. The CDR3 runs to 14 residues. The CDR3 DNA reads as TGTGCCAGCAGTTTATCGGTCGACTACTACGAGCAGTACTTC. Residues: CASSLSVDYYEQYF.

This chain connects TRBV5-6 to TRBJ2-7; TRBD1 agrees at 7 bases. Germline V lookup: CDR1 SGHDT, CDR2 YYEEEE. J was trimmed by 3 bases and V by 5 bases; bases with no gene match: 8. The CDR3 runs 14 residues. The CDR3 DNA reads as TGTGCCAGCAGGGAAGGGACAGACATCTACGAGCAGTACTTC. It is translated as CASREGTDIYEQYF.